These 21 T cell receptor beta chains were all obtained from the same sample, sequenced in a study of T-cell memory formation after mild COVID-19. Via MiXCR, TCRdb re-called the 5' RACE reads, giving one row per CDR3 protein. The sample has 540,000 or so distinct CDR3 sequences, about a fifth seen once; the top ten hold around 12%. The sequenced sample consisted of PBMCs or a T cell subset sorted from them (not recorded which). The origin of the receptors is an adult woman who had mild COVID-19 (a few samples of this study predate the infection). Cell type and time point are not known.

This chain joins TRBV12-3 or TRBV12-4 and TRBJ2-7; 9 bases are shared with TRBD2. The CDR3 covers 15 residues. Unmatched junction bases numbered 6, after V lost 6 bases and J lost 0 bases. The CDR3 nucleotides are TGTGCCAGCAGCCTAAGCGGGAGGAGCTCCTACGAGCAGTACTTC. Amino acids: CASSLSGRSSYEQYF.

This clonotype was observed a few times. The V call is TRBV5-1, the J call TRBJ2-7; D might be TRBD1 or TRBD2, each matching 5 bases. V lost 0 bases to trimming and J lost 3 bases, with 10 bases between them. This CDR3 contains 14 residues. Germline assignment: CDR1 SGHRS and CDR2 YFSETQ. Here the CDR3 DNA reads TGCGCCAGCAGCTTGGGGGACGGACTCTACGAGCAGTACTTC. Protein: CASSLGDGLYEQYF.

The gene calls are TRBV25-1 and TRBJ1-1; possibly TRBD1 for D (6 bases). Per germline, CDR1 MGHDK and CDR2 SYGVNS. V dropped 3 bases and J dropped 0 bases, with 11 bases sitting between them. This CDR3 spans 15 amino acids. CDR3 sequence reads: CASSDPYRVNTEAFF. The DNA of the CDR3 is TGTGCCAGCAGTGATCCATACAGGGTGAACACTGAAGCTTTCTTT.

The chain employs TRBV9 and TRBJ1-1; 7 bases match TRBD1. Unmatched junction bases numbered 8, after V lost 3 bases and J lost 3 bases. Germline V gene data show CDR1 as SGDLS and CDR2 as YYNGEE. This CDR3 has 15 amino acids. The CDR3: CASSAEGQMDTEAFF. The CDR3 nucleotides read TGTGCCAGCAGCGCCGAGGGACAGATGGACACTGAAGCTTTCTTT.

The chain couples TRBV7-2 to TRBJ1-1; 8 nucleotides line up with TRBD1. Germline assignment: CDR1 SGHTA and CDR2 FQGNSA. J gave up 5 bases and V 3 bases, and 17 bases lay outside the gene matches. The CDR3 covers 18 residues. CDR3 sequence: CASSLGSARGPLWTEAFF. CDR3 coding DNA: TGTGCCAGCAGCTTGGGGTCCGCCAGGGGGCCCCTCTGGACTGAAGCTTTCTTT. The full variable domain, completed using reference TRBV7-2 and TRBJ1-1, is GAGVSQSPSNKVTEKGKDVELRCDPISGHTALYWYRQSLGQGLEFLIYFQGNSAPDKSGLPSDRFSAERTGGSVSTLTIQRTQQEDSAVYLCASSLGSARGPLWTEAFFGQGTRLTVV.

This clonotype has a count of ten or more. V is TRBV20-1 and J is TRBJ1-1, with D perhaps TRBD1 (5 bases). The CDR3 is made up of 13 amino acids. CDR1 is DFQATT, CDR2 SNEGSKA, per germline (reference sequence). Trimming removed 4 bases from V and 11 bases from J, with 20 bases in between. The CDR3 coding sequence is TGCAGTGCTACGACAGAGAACGGGAGGAGGGCTTTCTTT. It yields the protein CSATTENGRRAFF.

V and J are TRBV20-1 and TRBJ2-2; D is possibly TRBD1 or TRBD2 (6 bases each). V was clipped by 0 bases and J by 7 bases, with 15 bases between them. Germline CDR1 reads DFQATT; CDR2 reads SNEGSKA (reference sequence). This CDR3 is 15 amino acids long. The DNA of the CDR3 is TGCAGTGCTAGAGATCGACGGGGGCAGGGCGGGGAGCTGTTTTTT. Its translation: CSARDRRGQGGELFF.

V usage is TRBV12-3 or TRBV12-4 and J usage is TRBJ2-1, with D perhaps matching TRBD2 (7 bases). With 6 bases removed from V and 4 bases from J, the gap between germline ends came to 19 bases. The CDR3 extends over 16 amino acids. In DNA, the CDR3 is TGTGCCAGCAGCCGCAGGGGAGGGCGGGGGTACAATGAGCAGTTCTTC. The encoded protein is CASSRRGGRGYNEQFF.

This sequence joins TRBV24-1 and TRBJ2-2; D ambiguous. This CDR3 is 14 amino acids long. Deletions cut 5 bases from V and 3 bases from J, with 9 bases between. In germline, CDR1 is KGHDR, CDR2 SFDVKD. In nucleotides, the CDR3 is TGTGCCACCAGTGCCGGGTTTGACACCGGGGAGCTGTTTTTT. Its protein is CATSAGFDTGELFF.

The chain has TRBV5-1 and TRBJ1-2; D is ambiguous. V was cut by 4 bases and J by 8 bases, with 18 bases left in between. The V gene's germline CDR1 is SGHRS and CDR2 YFSETQ. CDR3 length equals 14 residues. The CDR3 DNA reads as TGCGCCAGCAGCCCCTCGGTGGGATCTGGAGGCTACACCTTC. Encoded protein: CASSPSVGSGGYTF.

This clonotype was observed a handful of times. This clone may be a read error of a much larger clone one base away. V and J are TRBV9 and TRBJ2-7; possibly TRBD1 or TRBD2 for D (6 bases each). This CDR3 is 12 amino acids long. V shed 4 bases and J shed 5 bases, with 10 bases lying between them. The germline V gene has CDR1 SGDLS and CDR2 YYNGEE. CDR3: CASSPGGHEQYF. DNA for the CDR3: TGTGCCAGCAGCCCCGGGGGCCACGAGCAGTACTTC.

This chain uses TRBV21-1 with TRBJ2-3; the D segment call TRBD1 is taken from the table without a DNA check. TRBV21-1 is assigned pseudogene status. The CDR3 is 16 residues long. Here the CDR3 reads CASSPPQDRGEDTQYF. CDR3 nucleotide sequence: TGTGCCAGCAGCCCCCCCCAGGACAGGGGAGAAGATACGCAGTATTTT.

This clonotype occurred a few times. The chain combines TRBV20-1 with TRBJ1-3; D is uncertain. The CDR3 has 13 amino acids. V dropped 6 bases and J dropped 1 base, with 10 bases sitting between them. Germline CDR1 DFQATT, CDR2 SNEGSKA (reference sequence). The CDR3 reads CSARTSSGNTIYF. In DNA form, the CDR3 reads TGCAGTGCCCGGACCAGTTCTGGAAACACCATATATTTT.

The chain joins TRBV12-3 or TRBV12-4 to TRBJ2-3; D not resolved. This CDR3 comprises 12 residues. Trimming removed 7 bases at V and 5 bases at J, with 10 bases between. For the CDR3, the DNA is TGTGCCAGCACATTACGAGGAGATACGCAGTATTTT. This gives the protein CASTLRGDTQYF.

This sequence joins TRBV6-2 or TRBV6-3 and TRBJ2-5; D is uncertain. The germline gives CDR1 MNHEY, CDR2 SVGEGT. This CDR3 spans 14 amino acids. The germline V and J ends were trimmed by 0 bases and 6 bases, with 11 bases remaining between them. CDR3 protein: CASSYSTGRKTQYF. CDR3 DNA sequence: TGTGCCAGCAGTTACTCGACCGGGCGTAAGACCCAGTACTTC.

The gene calls are TRBV3-1 and TRBJ1-2, with D tentatively TRBD1 (5 bases). CDR3 length: 15 amino acids. Between the trimmed V and J ends, which lost 4 bases and 5 bases, there was a span of 17 bases. Germline V gene lookup returns CDR1 LGHDT and CDR2 YNNKEL (reference sequence). The CDR3 DNA follows: TGTGCCAGCAGCCTAGACAGCCGGAATATTTATGGCTACACCTTC. This translates into CASSLDSRNIYGYTF.

The chain is built from TRBV24-1 and TRBJ2-3, with D possibly TRBD2 on 5 matching bases. Germline-derived CDR1 and CDR2 are KGHDR and SFDVKD. Trimming took off 7 bases at V and 0 bases at J, with 10 bases between the two ends. This CDR3 has 14 residues. CDR3 sequence reads: CATRESGSTDTQYF. CDR3 DNA: TGTGCCACCAGAGAATCGGGAAGCACAGATACGCAGTATTTT.

The chain links TRBV24-1 to TRBJ2-1, with TRBD1 matching over 9 bases. The junction had 7 bases not matched to a gene; V was cut back by 4 bases and J by 4 bases. Per germline, CDR1 KGHDR and CDR2 SFDVKD. CDR3 size: 16 residues. CDR3 DNA sequence: TGTGCCACCAGTGACTTAGGAGGACAGGGGTACAATGAGCAGTTCTTC. Its translation: CATSDLGGQGYNEQFF.

This clonotype occurred once. V and J are TRBV27 and TRBJ2-3; D perhaps matches TRBD2 (5 bases). This CDR3 has 15 residues. Germline loops: CDR1 MNHEY, CDR2 SMNVEV (reference sequence). Trimming shortened V by 3 bases and J by 2 bases, and 12 bases separated the two germline ends. CDR3 coding DNA: TGTGCCAGCAGTTTTCAGACTACCCCCACAGATACGCAGTATTTT. This gives the protein CASSFQTTPTDTQYF.

The rearrangement joins TRBV10-3 to TRBJ2-3; 13 bases line up with TRBD2. Looked up from germline, CDR1 is ENHRY and CDR2 is SYGVKD. This CDR3 spans 17 amino acids. J lost 1 base, V lost 10 bases, and 11 bases had no gene match. The CDR3 here is CATAPGTSGIGTDTQYF. CDR3 nucleotides: TGTGCCACGGCACCCGGGACTAGCGGGATTGGCACAGATACGCAGTATTTT.

This clonotype occurred many times. The chain employs TRBV9 and TRBJ1-1, with D perhaps matching TRBD1 (5 bases). Germline lookup yields CDR1 SGDLS and CDR2 YYNGEE. The CDR3 runs 13 residues. The V end was cut by 3 bases, the J end by 6 bases, with 12 bases between. CDR3 nucleotides: TGTGCCAGCAGCGCTGGAGTGGGGCCTGAAGCTTTCTTT. It is translated as CASSAGVGPEAFF.